This T cell receptor beta chain was documented in a study of cytomegalovirus exposure and HLA in healthy donors. Study overall: Across roughly 400 genotyped donors, about 81% landed in the Caucasian-associated ancestry cluster. General observations from the study: The classifier reportedly diagnosed cytomegalovirus status with high sensitivity and specificity. In an earlier analysis, in some 500 donors, most V segments appeared productive either ~87% or ~30% of the time.

Each donor's status was that of a healthy bone marrow donor. A remark on this clone: Its antigen is unknown.

Per germline, CDR1 LNHDA and CDR2 SQIVND (reference sequence). Deletions cut 1 base from V and 0 bases from J, with 9 bases between. The CDR3 runs to 16 residues. Use of 60 Vbeta and 13 Jbeta primers characterized the PCR. Using immunoSEQ multiplex PCR, the repertoire was profiled, and TCRdb retains in-frame clones only, with some absent. Here the sample spans roughly 190,000 clones, about nine tenths being singletons. V is TRBV19 and J is TRBJ2-2; D remains ambiguous. The sample was PBMCs. This clonotype originated in a boy between 2 and 10 years old in good health and CMV-seronegative. The CDR3 spells CASSIVRMTNTGELFF. The CDR3 region has the DNA TGTGCCAGTAGTATAGTGAGGATGACGAACACCGGGGAGCTGTTTTTT.